This T cell receptor beta chain appears in the sequencing data of a study of shared clonotypes between healthy human individuals. Study background: The donor group consisted of a couple of women and three men, aged 18 to 49.

Each cell subset's genomic DNA was divided evenly among several immunoSEQ plates. Clones were read by immunoSEQ multiplex PCR, and TCRdb kept only the in-frame ones, dropping some. The sample yields about 600,000 clones, 95% seen once. Naive CD8 populations comprised CD45RO-negative cells positively selected for CCR7, excluding terminally differentiated effector memory CD45RA+ cells. Donors were healthy HIV-negative adults without recently reported acute infections or vaccinations. The CDR3 consists of 14 residues. Per germline, CDR1 MNHEY and CDR2 SMNVEV (reference sequence). The ends were cut back, 7 bases at V and 6 bases at J, with 16 bases in the middle.

This clonotype was sampled from a woman under 40 in good health. This chain uses TRBV27 with TRBJ2-1; either TRBD1 or TRBD2 may supply D (5 bases each). Sequenced material: naive CD8+ T cells sorted from blood. The CDR3 bases are TGTGCCAGCATCGGACGGGAAGGGGCCAATGAGCAGTTCTTC. Translating it yields CASIGREGANEQFF.